These T cell receptor beta chains were read from a single sample in a study of OX40 agonist ivuxolimab in advanced cancers. The method was immunoSEQ multiplex PCR; TCRdb's version includes in-frame clones alone and lacks a portion of them. The sample contains tens of thousands of clones, 80% to 90% of which appear only once. Material: CD4+ or CD8+ T cells sorted from blood, obtained in a trial of the OX40 agonist ivuxolimab. These receptor sequences come from an adult with an advanced solid tumor such as melanoma, head and neck, liver or kidney cancer. Both conserved end residues are trimmed from each CDR3.

V | CDR3
TRBV12-5 | ASGPALAGGYNEQF
TRBV11-2 | ASSLVGTEQTQY
TRBV11-2 | ASSLGGVGADTQY
TRBV18 | ASSPWASTDTQY
TRBV5-4 | ASRTVPGGQETQY
TRBV7-6 | ASSSIARTDTQY
TRBV19 | ASISGLRVHEQY
TRBV19 | ASRDREYEQY
TRBV9 | ASSVDTGEGQETQY
TRBV15 | ATSREPGQGAYEQY
TRBV19 | ASSKGPSGANTGELF
TRBV18 | ASSPTDTEAF
TRBV6-5 | ASSKTGLGETQY
TRBV19 | ASSWGGMDIQY
TRBV2 | ASSEGLGETQY
TRBV2 | ASSTRRGQETQY
TRBV5-4 | ASSLEGRTGELF
TRBV7-7 | ASSWGLAADTQY
TRBV29-1 | SVPGRGIPKETQY
TRBV19 | ASSIAAGYGYT
TRBV15 | ATSRDTASTDTQY
TRBV7-2 | ASSPPRGSYNSPLH
TRBV4-1 | ASSQTGDVGNTIY
TRBV30 | ASAPQGYSNQPQH
TRBV19 | ASTLKGNTGELF
TRBV10-1 | ASSDSSGSREQY
TRBV5-1 | ASSLGQAGNTIY
TRBV11-2 | ASSLGQGPEQY
TRBV10-1 | ASPPELAAEHYEQY
TRBV4-3 | ASSQDPGTGYGYT
TRBV30 | AWSASGGSYNEQF
TRBV29-1 | SVEEREQY
TRBV7-9 | ASSALSDSPLH
TRBV2 | ASSYTETQY
TRBV7-2 | ASTPRAGNLDTGELF
TRBV5-6 | ASSSTSGSATDTQY
TRBV7-6 | ASSSDRVNGYT
TRBV5-1 | ASSYGQGGEKLF
TRBV4-3 | ASSQEIRGRDTEAF
TRBV7-3 | ASSSNRGSSYEQY
TRBV5-1 | ASSFPGSTDTQY
TRBV19 | ASSLRSLDGYT
TRBV19 | ATGDQAGGGNTDTQY
TRBV7-9 | ASSADGQMNTEAF
TRBV7-9 | ASSLKYRSYEQY
TRBV9 | ASSARERQVEQY
TRBV19 | ASSIVGTASNYGYT
TRBV5-1 | ASSFQGSGNTIY
TRBV25-1 | ASSRGGPGETQY
TRBV12-5 | ASGLASDEQF
TRBV25-1 | ASRGGATGELF
TRBV18 | ASSPGSSSLTPQH
TRBV15 | ATSRDWRAEAF
TRBV7-2 | ASSLVGQGAGGNTIY
TRBV27 | ASSYTGSSGANVLT